This TCR beta chain derives from a study of cytomegalovirus exposure and HLA in healthy donors. Study-wide points: Later analysis found that TCR beta chains associated with HLA were more clonally expanded than other, equally common chains. Presence/absence analyses assumed roughly uniform sequencing depth across donors. An analysis that was carried out later associated 16,000 or so TCR beta sequences with HLA alleles at 0.05 false discovery rate.

Germline assignment: CDR1 SEHNR and CDR2 FQNEAQ (reference sequence). This CDR3 spans 13 amino acids. Turning to this clone: Its specificity is not known. One junction end does not reproduce the germline sequence, and a read error may be involved.

The study ran its PCR with 60 Vbeta and 13 Jbeta primers. Sequencing was performed with immunoSEQ multiplex PCR; in TCRdb, only in-frame clones are kept and a portion is missing. The top ten clones hold over 1.1% of a sample with fewer than 200,000 clones, about 72% of them seen once. Specimen: PBMCs. The gene calls are TRBV7-9 and TRBJ2-5; TRBD1 might be the D (5 bases). This TCR was recovered from a man in his fifties or sixties in good health and CMV-seronegative. CDR3 sequence reads: CSSSDSVQETQYF. CDR3 DNA: TGTTCCAGCTCCGACAGTGTCCAAGAGACCCAGTACTTC.